This T cell receptor beta chain was identified in a study of control samples from healthy donors and cancer patients (TCRdb year 2020). Per the germline V gene, SGHRS is the CDR1 and YFSETQ is the CDR2. V is reduced by 0 bases and J by 4 bases, leaving a spacing of 11 bases between them. Including the terminal cysteine and phenylalanine, the CDR3 comprises 14 residues. The CDR3 DNA has 42 bases and is translated from base 1. Worth noting for this clone: Its binding antigen is unknown. It has no much larger one-base neighbor in the sample; base qualities were not kept.

To prepare the library, the immunoSEQ multiplex PCR assay was applied. Sourced from immuneACCESS, this table was stored by TCRdb with only in-frame sequences that have V and J called. A share of the clones is absent; for the studies checked, an unresolved V gene accounts for under half, and the remainder has no known explanation. The sample table holds around 100,000 clones, of which roughly nine tenths were seen once. The ten largest make up 3% to 4.5% of the sample. The sequence was collected from a woman aged 18 to 35 in good health. The sample was blood. The V gene is TRBV5-1 and the J gene is TRBJ2-7; the D gene is unclear. The CDR3 reads as follows: CASSLVPSRYEQYF. The DNA is TGCGCCAGCAGCTTGGTCCCCAGTCGGTACGAGCAGTACTTC.